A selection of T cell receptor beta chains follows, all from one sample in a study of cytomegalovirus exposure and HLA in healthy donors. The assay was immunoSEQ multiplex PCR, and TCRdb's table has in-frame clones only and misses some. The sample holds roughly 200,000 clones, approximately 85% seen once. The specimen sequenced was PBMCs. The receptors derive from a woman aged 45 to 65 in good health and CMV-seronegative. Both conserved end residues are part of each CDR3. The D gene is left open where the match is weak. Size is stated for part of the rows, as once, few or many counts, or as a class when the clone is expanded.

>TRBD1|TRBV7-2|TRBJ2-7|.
CASSRTPGTGEYEQYF
TGTGCCAGCAGCCGAACCCCCGGGACAGGGGAATACGAGCAGTACTTC
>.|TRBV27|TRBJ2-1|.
CASSWYSPYSSYNEQFF
TGTGCCAGCAGTTGGTATTCTCCCTATAGCTCCTACAATGAGCAGTTCTTC
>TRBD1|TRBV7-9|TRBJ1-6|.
CASSRTGASSYNSPLHF
TGTGCCAGCAGCCGGACAGGCGCTAGCTCCTATAATTCACCCCTCCACTTT
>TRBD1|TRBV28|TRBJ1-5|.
CASSLGQGPQPQHF
TGTGCCAGCAGTTTAGGACAGGGGCCTCAGCCCCAGCATTTT
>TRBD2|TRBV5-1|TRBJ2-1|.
CASTPGGNEQFF
TGCGCCAGCACCCCGGGAGGCAATGAGCAGTTCTTC
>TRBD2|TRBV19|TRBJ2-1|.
CASNPRGEGYYNEQFF
TGTGCCAGTAACCCACGAGGGGAGGGTTACTACAATGAGCAGTTCTTC
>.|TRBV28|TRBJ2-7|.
CASSPGTPYEQYF
TGTGCCAGCAGCCCCGGGACTCCCTACGAGCAGTACTTC
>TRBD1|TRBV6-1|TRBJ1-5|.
CASNPTGSNQPQHF
TGTGCCAGCAACCCGACAGGGAGCAATCAGCCCCAGCATTTT
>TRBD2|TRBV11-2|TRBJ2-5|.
CASSLRTRIQETQYF
TGTGCCAGCAGCTTAAGGACTAGGATACAAGAGACCCAGTACTTC
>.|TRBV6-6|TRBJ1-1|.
CASSYRREAFF
TGTGCCAGCAGTTACCGTCGTGAAGCTTTCTTT
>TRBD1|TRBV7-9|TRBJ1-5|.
CASSSTGIQPQHF
TGTGCCAGCAGCTCGACAGGGATTCAGCCCCAGCATTTT
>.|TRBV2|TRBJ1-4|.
CASSVERVSTNEKLFF
TGTGCCAGCAGTGTTGAGAGGGTATCAACTAATGAAAAACTGTTTTTT
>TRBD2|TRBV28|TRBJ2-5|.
CASSLPLAAPQETQYF
TGTGCCAGCAGTTTACCCCTAGCGGCCCCCCAAGAGACCCAGTACTTC
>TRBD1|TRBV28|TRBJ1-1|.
CASRDRASFF
TGTGCCAGCAGGGACAGGGCCTCTTTCTTT
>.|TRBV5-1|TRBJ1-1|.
CASSAGLWNTEAFF
TGCGCCAGCAGCGCGGGACTGTGGAACACTGAAGCTTTCTTT
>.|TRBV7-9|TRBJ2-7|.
CASSPSYEQYF
TGTGCCAGCAGCCCGTCCTACGAGCAGTACTTC
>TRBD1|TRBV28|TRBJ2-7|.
CASSYGTAYEQYF
TGTGCCAGCAGCTACGGGACAGCCTACGAGCAGTACTTC
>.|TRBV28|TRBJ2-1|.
CASSAAQAVGDEQFF
TGTGCCAGCAGTGCCGCACAGGCGGTCGGCGATGAGCAGTTCTTC
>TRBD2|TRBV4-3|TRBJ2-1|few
CASSQDGLAGGTYNEQFF
TGCGCCAGCAGCCAAGATGGACTAGCGGGAGGCACGTACAATGAGCAGTTCTTC
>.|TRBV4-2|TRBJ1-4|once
CASSPSRYGVNEKLFF
TGTGCCAGCAGCCCGTCCCGGTACGGGGTTAATGAAAAACTGTTTTTT
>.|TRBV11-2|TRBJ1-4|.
CASSPRRGYNEKLFF
TGTGCCAGCAGCCCACGTAGGGGGTATAATGAAAAACTGTTTTTT
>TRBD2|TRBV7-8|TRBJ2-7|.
CASSSRLLAGSNEQYF
TGTGCCAGCAGCTCCCGCCTACTAGCGGGGTCCAACGAGCAGTACTTC
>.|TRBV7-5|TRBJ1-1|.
CVRSPQGGRAELMNTEAFF
TGTGTCAGAAGCCCTCAAGGGGGTAGGGCAGAGTTGATGAACACTGAAGCTTTCTTT